The 20 T cell receptor beta chains presented below share a single source sample, sequenced in a study of Ad26.COV2.S vaccination and SARS-CoV-2 variants. Repertoires were generated with immunoSEQ multiplex PCR, while TCRdb's copy carries only in-frame clones and drops some. The table lists fewer than 500,000 clones, less than 95% of them singletons. This sample's treatment: roughly 20 received Ad26.COV2.S at low or high dose, single or two shots; 5 received placebo; per-sample allocation not given. Sampling was performed 63 days after the first vaccine or placebo injection. The sample in question was peripheral blood, obtained in a trial of Ad26.COV2.S vaccine versus placebo. Receptors originate from a person between 18 and 65 years old who received the Ad26.COV2.S COVID-19 vaccine or a placebo.

This clone occurred a few times. V and J are TRBV6-5 and TRBJ1-3; tentatively, D is TRBD1 (5 bases). V lost 3 bases and J lost 0, with 12 bases in between. The germline V gene encodes CDR1 MNHEY and CDR2 SVGAGI. The CDR3 covers 16 residues. CDR3 nucleotide sequence: TGTGCCAGCAGTTATGGGGGGATATCCTCTGGAAACACCATATATTTT. Translating gives CASSYGGISSGNTIYF.

The chain uses TRBV6-5 and TRBJ2-7, with 9 nucleotides matching TRBD1. The CDR3 covers 14 residues. V shed 6 bases, J shed 6 bases, and the junction held 9 bases outside the gene matches. Germline CDR1 and CDR2: MNHEY and SVGAGI. CDR3 protein: CASSRGTGQGEQYF. DNA for the CDR3: TGTGCCAGCAGCCGGGGGACAGGGCAAGGCGAGCAGTACTTC.

The V gene is TRBV18, the J gene TRBJ2-3, with TRBD2 as a possible D gene (6 bases). The CDR3 loop spans 15 amino acids. V lost 3 bases to trimming and J lost 5 bases, with 15 bases between them. The germline V gene has CDR1 KGHSH and CDR2 LQKENI. CDR3 DNA: TGTGCCAGCTCACCTGCTAGCGTTGGTGGAGATACGCAGTATTTT. Encoded protein: CASSPASVGGDTQYF.

This clone was seen only once. The genes are TRBV9 and TRBJ2-7, with 10 bases fitting TRBD2. The trim removed 2 bases at V and 4 bases at J, leaving 9 bases unmatched. The CDR3 length is 16 residues. Germline V gene lookup returns CDR1 SGDLS and CDR2 YYNGEE. CDR3 sequence (DNA): TGTGCCAGCAGCGTGGGGAGCGGGAGGGCCGTATACGAGCAGTACTTC. It codes for CASSVGSGRAVYEQYF. Full variable domain (rest looked up from reference TRBV9 and TRBJ2-7): DSGVTQTPKHLITATGQRVTLRCSPRSGDLSVYWYQQSLDQGLQFLIQYYNGEERAKGNILERFSAQQFPDLHSELNLSSLELGDSALYFCASSVGSGRAVYEQYFGPGTRLTVT.

This chain uses TRBV29-1 with TRBJ2-3; 7 bases agree with TRBD2. The CDR3 runs to 15 residues. Germline lookup yields CDR1 SQVTM and CDR2 ANQGSEA. Trimming removed 5 bases from V and 4 bases from J; junction bases left unmatched: 12. Written as DNA, the CDR3 is TGCAGCGTTTCTTTCCCCTGGGGGAGGGCAGATACGCAGTATTTT. It codes for CSVSFPWGRADTQYF.

The V and J genes are TRBV7-8 and TRBJ1-1; 7 bases line up with TRBD1. The CDR3 has 15 amino acids. Unmatched junction bases numbered 7, after V lost 5 bases and J lost 1 base. Germline V CDR1 and CDR2: SGHVS, FQNEAQ. CDR3 region: CASSNYRGRNTEAFF. CDR3 sequence (DNA): TGTGCCAGCAGCAACTACAGGGGACGGAACACTGAAGCTTTCTTT.

The chain is built from TRBV27 and TRBJ1-1; 8 bases are shared with TRBD1. Per germline, CDR1 MNHEY and CDR2 SMNVEV (reference sequence). The CDR3 length is 15 residues. With 5 bases clipped from V and 1 base from J, the junction kept 6 bases outside the gene matches. The DNA for the CDR3 is TGTGCCAGCAGTCCGCGGACAGGGAAGAACACTGAAGCTTTCTTT. It translates to CASSPRTGKNTEAFF.

This chain uses TRBV6-2 or TRBV6-3 with TRBJ1-5; weak D call: TRBD1 (6 bases). The CDR3 totals 16 residues. The germline V gene encodes CDR1 MNHEY and CDR2 SVGEGT. The germline V and J ends were trimmed by 5 bases and 2 bases, with 16 bases remaining between them. This chain's CDR3 is CASSPLGGGRNQPQHF. CDR3 coding DNA: TGTGCCAGCAGTCCCTTGGGTGGGGGGCGCAATCAGCCCCAGCATTTT.

This clone showed up just once. The rearrangement uses TRBV11-3 and TRBJ2-3; D is perhaps TRBD2 (5 bases). The V gene's germline CDR1 is SGHNT and CDR2 YENEEA. V was pared by 1 base and J by 4 bases, with 12 bases between. This CDR3 has 15 residues. The CDR3 sequence: CASSLGGRGSDTQYF. CDR3 nucleotides: TGTGCCAGCAGCTTAGGTGGGAGAGGCTCAGATACGCAGTATTTT.

This clone appeared once. The V gene is TRBV19, the J gene TRBJ2-6, with D hard to call. V lost 8 bases and J 0 bases, leaving 17 bases between the germline ends. The CDR3 loop spans 17 amino acids. Germline V lookup: CDR1 LNHDA, CDR2 SQIVND (reference sequence). CDR3 DNA sequence: TGTGCCAGTGCCCGCGGCAGACTGTCCTCTGGGGCCAACGTCCTGACTTTC. It specifies CASARGRLSSGANVLTF.

The genes are TRBV9 and TRBJ1-3; D is ambiguous. Germline V gives CDR1 SGDLS, CDR2 YYNGEE. The CDR3 is 15 amino acids. Trimming took off 0 bases at V and 0 bases at J, with 7 bases between the two ends. Written as DNA, the CDR3 is TGTGCCAGCAGCGTAGGGGCACACTCTGGAAACACCATATATTTT. This gives the protein CASSVGAHSGNTIYF.

The chain uses TRBV12-2 and TRBJ1-6; the D call of TRBD1 is as the table states it, not checked on the DNA. TRBV12-2 corresponds to a pseudogene. CDR3 length equals 16 residues. Here the CDR3 DNA reads TGTGCAAGTCCGAAGAATGGCCAGGGGGCTGGTTCACCCCTCCACTTT. Amino acids: CASPKNGQGAGSPLHF.

V usage is TRBV7-9 and J usage is TRBJ2-6; TRBD2 is a possible D gene (5 bases). CDR3 length: 16 amino acids. Germline CDR1 reads SEHNR; CDR2 reads FQNEAQ (reference sequence). The V gene lost 8 bases and the J gene lost 1 base, with 15 bases spanning the gap. The chain's CDR3 is CASPVRPGSGANVLTF. CDR3 in DNA: TGTGCCAGCCCGGTAAGGCCGGGGTCTGGGGCCAACGTCCTGACTTTC.

V and J are TRBV28 and TRBJ1-6; unclear D gene. The CDR3 spans 16 residues. V gave up 2 bases and J gave up 3 bases, with 11 bases separating them. Germline assignment: CDR1 MDHEN and CDR2 SYDVKM. CDR3 sequence: CASSLARSDYNSPLHF. The CDR3 nucleotides are TGTGCCAGCAGTTTAGCAAGGTCAGACTATAATTCACCCCTCCACTTT.

The chain carries TRBV7-9 and TRBJ2-1; the match to TRBD2 covers 11 bases. CDR3 length: 14 residues. Per the germline V gene, CDR1 is SEHNR and CDR2 is FQNEAQ (reference sequence). Trimming removed 2 bases from V and 12 bases from J; junction bases left unmatched: 6. The CDR3 sequence: CASSLTGTSGMQFF. DNA for the CDR3: TGTGCCAGCAGCTTAACCGGGACTAGCGGTATGCAGTTCTTC.

The rearrangement links TRBV6-6 to TRBJ2-2; possible D gene TRBD2, 7 bases. The CDR3 is 17 amino acids. The germline gives CDR1 MNHNY, CDR2 SVGAGI (reference sequence). With 5 bases removed from V and 4 bases from J, the gap between germline ends came to 20 bases. The CDR3 bases are TGTGCCAGCAGTCGCCGGTCCGGGGGGCAAGGCACCGGGGAGCTGTTTTTT. Amino acids: CASSRRSGGQGTGELFF.

This chain joins TRBV6-5 and TRBJ1-1; D call uncertain. V dropped 7 bases and J dropped 0 bases, with 15 bases sitting between them. CDR1 is MNHEY and CDR2 is SVGAGI in the germline V gene. The CDR3 sequence is 15 residues long. The DNA for the CDR3 is TGTGCCAGCATCGAAAGGTGGGCCCTGAACACTGAAGCTTTCTTT. This encodes CASIERWALNTEAFF.

The chain joins TRBV28 to TRBJ2-7; D possibly corresponds to TRBD1 (7 bases). Germline V lookup: CDR1 MDHEN, CDR2 SYDVKM. This CDR3 has 14 amino acids. Trimming stripped 5 bases from V and 3 bases from J, with 14 bases between. In nucleotides, the CDR3 is TGTGCCAGCAGTACGCGGGACAGCGGCTACGAGCAGTACTTC. Its protein is CASSTRDSGYEQYF.

The chain couples TRBV4-2 to TRBJ2-2, with 7 nucleotides matching TRBD2. Unmatched junction bases numbered 9, after V lost 1 base and J lost 1 base. Germline V gene lookup returns CDR1 LGHNA and CDR2 YNFKEQ. CDR3 length: 18 residues. The DNA for the CDR3 is TGTGCCAGCAGCCAAGGAGGCCCGGGACTACTGAACACCGGGGAGCTGTTTTTT. Residues: CASSQGGPGLLNTGELFF.

V is TRBV30 and J is TRBJ2-3; D is perhaps TRBD2 (6 bases). This CDR3 has 14 residues. Trimming removed 2 bases at V and 6 bases at J, with 15 bases between. Germline CDR1 reads GTSNPN; CDR2 reads SVGIG (reference sequence). The CDR3 region has the DNA TGTGCCTGGAGTCCAGGGACTTCCTTGGATACGCAGTATTTT. This sequence encodes CAWSPGTSLDTQYF.